This TCR beta chain was observed in a study of shared clonotypes between healthy human individuals. General study results and limits: Among non-shared clonotypes, generation probabilities were lower than among those shared by all four donors.

The CDR3 runs 15 residues. Trimming at V came to 5 bases and at J to 5 bases, leaving 8 bases not matched to a gene. Looked up from germline, CDR1 is SEHNR and CDR2 is FQNEAQ (reference sequence). The repertoire was sequenced with immunoSEQ multiplex PCR; TCRdb's copy has only in-frame clones and lacks some. Of around 2,100,000 clones listed, about 95% were seen once; the top ten hold 1.2%. In the naive CD8 group, cells lacked CD45RO and were positively selected for CCR7, so terminally differentiated effector memory CD45RA+ cells were left out. As for this clone: Its target is not known.

This receptor was taken from a man aged 18 to 30 in good health. The chain carries TRBV7-9 and TRBJ2-7; 11 positions agree with TRBD2. Sequencing was done on a sample of naive CD8+ T cells sorted from blood. The CDR3 sequence: CASSILAGGLDEQYF. The CDR3 DNA reads as TGTGCCAGCAGCATCTTAGCGGGAGGGTTGGACGAGCAGTACTTC. Supplemented by reference TRBV7-9 and TRBJ2-7, the full variable domain reads DTGVSQNPRHKITKRGQNVTFRCDPISEHNRLYWYRQTLGQGPEFLTYFQNEAQLEKSRLLSDRFSAERPKGSFSTLEIQRTEQGDSAMYLCASSILAGGLDEQYFGPGTRLTVT.